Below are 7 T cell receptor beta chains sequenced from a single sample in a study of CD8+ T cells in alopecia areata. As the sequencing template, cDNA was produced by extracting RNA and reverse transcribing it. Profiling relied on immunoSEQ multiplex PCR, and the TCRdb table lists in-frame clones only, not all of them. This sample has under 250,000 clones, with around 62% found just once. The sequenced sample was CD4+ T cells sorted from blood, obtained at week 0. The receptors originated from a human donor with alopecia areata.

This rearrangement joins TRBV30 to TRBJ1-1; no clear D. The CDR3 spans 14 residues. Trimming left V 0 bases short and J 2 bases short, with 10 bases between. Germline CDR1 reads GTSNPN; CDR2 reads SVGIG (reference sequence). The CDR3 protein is CAWSVAGSNTEAFF. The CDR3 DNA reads TGTGCCTGGAGTGTAGCGGGCAGCAACACTGAAGCTTTCTTT.

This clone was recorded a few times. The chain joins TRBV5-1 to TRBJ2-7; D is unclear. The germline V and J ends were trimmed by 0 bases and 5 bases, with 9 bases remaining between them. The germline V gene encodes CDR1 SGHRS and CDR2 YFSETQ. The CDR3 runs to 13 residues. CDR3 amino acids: CASSLAVGNEQYF. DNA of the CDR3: TGCGCCAGCAGCTTGGCCGTGGGTAACGAGCAGTACTTC.

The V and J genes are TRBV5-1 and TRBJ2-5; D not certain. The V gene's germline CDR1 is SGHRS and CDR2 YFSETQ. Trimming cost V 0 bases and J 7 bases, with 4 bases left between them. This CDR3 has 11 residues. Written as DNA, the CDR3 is TGCGCCAGCAGCTTGGGAGGGACCCAGTACTTC. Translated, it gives CASSLGGTQYF.

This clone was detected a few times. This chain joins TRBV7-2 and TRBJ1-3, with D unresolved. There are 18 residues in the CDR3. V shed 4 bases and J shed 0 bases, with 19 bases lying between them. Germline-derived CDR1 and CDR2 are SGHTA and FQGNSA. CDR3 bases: TGTGCCAGCAGCTCTCGAGCCTTTTCCCCCATCTCTGGAAACACCATATATTTT. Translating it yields CASSSRAFSPISGNTIYF.

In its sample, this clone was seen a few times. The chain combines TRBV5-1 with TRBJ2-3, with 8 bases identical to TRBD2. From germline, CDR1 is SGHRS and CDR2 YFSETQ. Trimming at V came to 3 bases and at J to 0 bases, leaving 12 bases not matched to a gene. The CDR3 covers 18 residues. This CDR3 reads CASSSVSGGSTSTDTQYF. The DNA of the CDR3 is TGCGCCAGCAGCTCGGTCAGCGGGGGATCAACAAGCACAGATACGCAGTATTTT.

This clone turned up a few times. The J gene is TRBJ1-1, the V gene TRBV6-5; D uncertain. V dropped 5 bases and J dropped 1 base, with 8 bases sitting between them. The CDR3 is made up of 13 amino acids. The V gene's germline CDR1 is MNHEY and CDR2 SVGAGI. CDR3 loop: CASSVTENTEAFF. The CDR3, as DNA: TGTGCCAGCAGTGTGACTGAGAACACTGAAGCTTTCTTT.

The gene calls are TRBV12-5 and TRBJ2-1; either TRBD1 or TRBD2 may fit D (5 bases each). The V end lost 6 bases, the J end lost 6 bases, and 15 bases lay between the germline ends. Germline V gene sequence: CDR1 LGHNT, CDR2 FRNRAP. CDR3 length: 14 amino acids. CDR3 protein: CASGLWDGRNEQFF. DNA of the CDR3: TGTGCTAGTGGCCTTTGGGACGGACGCAATGAGCAGTTCTTC. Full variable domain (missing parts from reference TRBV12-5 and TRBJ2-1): DARVTQTPRHKVTEMGQEVTMRCQPILGHNTVFWYRQTMMQGLELLAYFRNRAPLDDSGMPKDRFSAEMPDATLATLKIQPSEPRDSAVYFCASGLWDGRNEQFFGPGTRLTVL.